Below are 4 T cell receptor beta chains sequenced from a single sample in a study of T cells after yellow fever vaccination. A single record per CDR3 protein comes from TCRdb applying MiXCR to the 5' RACE reads. Of about 550,000 distinct CDR3 sequences in the sample, less than 20% were seen once. The input for sequencing was PBMCs, taken 15 days after the yellow fever booster vaccination. These receptor sequences come from a man aged 30 to 39 who received the YFV17D yellow fever vaccine.

This clonotype has just a few counts. The chain carries TRBV29-1 and TRBJ2-7; perhaps TRBD2 as D (5 bases). CDR1 is SQVTM and CDR2 is ANQGSEA in the germline V gene. Trimming stripped 3 bases from V and 2 bases from J, with 11 bases between. The CDR3 consists of 13 residues. CDR3 DNA sequence: TGCAGCGTTGAGGACTCTAATACCTACGAGCAGTACTTC. Encoded protein: CSVEDSNTYEQYF.

The V call is TRBV6-1, the J call TRBJ2-2; 7 bases map to TRBD2. Looked up from germline, CDR1 is MNHNS and CDR2 is SASEGT. CDR3 size: 16 residues. V lost 4 bases, J lost 2 bases, and 7 bases stayed unmatched. The CDR3 DNA reads TGTGCCAGCAGTGGGTCGTGGGAGGGAAACACCGGGGAGCTGTTTTTT. Its translation: CASSGSWEGNTGELFF.

In this sample, this clonotype turned up a few times. The chain carries TRBV6-1 and TRBJ2-6, with D perhaps TRBD1 or TRBD2 (5 bases each). V dropped 6 bases and J dropped 0 bases, with 12 bases sitting between them. CDR3 length: 16 amino acids. Germline CDR1 MNHNS, CDR2 SASEGT. CDR3 loop: CASRGAGSSGANVLTF. The CDR3 region has the DNA TGTGCCAGCAGGGGAGCAGGGAGCTCTGGGGCCAACGTCCTGACTTTC.

The genes are TRBV11-2 and TRBJ1-1; 10 bases align to TRBD1. V was clipped by 3 bases and J by 1 base; unmatched bases: 14. The germline V gene has CDR1 SGHAT and CDR2 FQNNGV. The CDR3 has 19 amino acids. CDR3 residues: CASSFRARDRGGQNTEAFF. CDR3 sequence (DNA): TGTGCCAGCAGCTTCCGGGCAAGGGACAGGGGAGGTCAGAACACTGAAGCTTTCTTT.